What follows is one TCR beta chain and its context. Here immunoSEQ multiplex PCR was the method, and the copy in TCRdb shows in-frame clones only, minus some. The table has 75,000 to 85,000 clones, approximately 75% seen once. This specimen comes from a study of technical replicates of blood from a handful of donors. Losses at the gene ends were 1 base for V and 5 bases for J; bases not matched to a gene: 6. This CDR3 is built from 15 residues. The germline V gene has CDR1 LGHNA and CDR2 YSLEER. The sequence came from a human donor in good health. Some clones in this sample may be carry-over from other donors' samples. Material: PBMCs. This sequence joins TRBV4-3 and TRBJ2-5; 8 bases are a match to TRBD2. In DNA form, the CDR3 reads TGCGCCAGCAGCCAAGGAGGCGGGGGGTGGGAGACCCAGTACTTC. Amino acid sequence: CASSQGGGGWETQYF.